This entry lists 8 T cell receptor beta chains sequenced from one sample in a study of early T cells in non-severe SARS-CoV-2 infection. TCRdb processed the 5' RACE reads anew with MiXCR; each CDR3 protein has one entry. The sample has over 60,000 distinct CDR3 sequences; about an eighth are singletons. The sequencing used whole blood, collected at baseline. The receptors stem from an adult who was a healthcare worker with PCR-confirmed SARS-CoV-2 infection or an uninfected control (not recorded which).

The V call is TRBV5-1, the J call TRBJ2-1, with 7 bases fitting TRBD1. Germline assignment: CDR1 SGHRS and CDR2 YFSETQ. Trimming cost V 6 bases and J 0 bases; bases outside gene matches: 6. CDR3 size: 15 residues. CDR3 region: CASTRQGNSYNEQFF. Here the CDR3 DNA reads TGCGCCAGCACCCGACAGGGCAACTCCTACAATGAGCAGTTCTTC.

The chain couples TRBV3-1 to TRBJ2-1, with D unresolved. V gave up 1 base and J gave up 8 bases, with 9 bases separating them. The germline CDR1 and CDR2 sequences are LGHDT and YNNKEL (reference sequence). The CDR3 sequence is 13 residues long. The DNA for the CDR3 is TGTGCCAGCAGCCAAGGGCCACGGGATGAGCAGTTCTTC. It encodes CASSQGPRDEQFF.

The CDR3 DNA follows: TGTGCCAGCAGTACCCTTACCTACGAGCAGTACTTC. Its translation: CASSTLTYEQYF. The chain has TRBV25-1 and TRBJ2-7, with no clear D. Germline CDR1 is MGHDK and CDR2 is SYGVNS. The CDR3 covers 12 residues. The germline V and J ends were trimmed by 5 bases and 2 bases, with 7 bases remaining between them.

As DNA, the CDR3 is TGCGCCAGCAGCACAAGCGGGGGAGCCATTGGGGAGCTGTTTTTT. Protein: CASSTSGGAIGELFF. The chain employs TRBV4-1 and TRBJ2-2, with 8 bases fitting TRBD2. With V trimmed by 5 bases and J by 8 bases, 10 bases remained unmatched. The CDR3 is 15 amino acids. Germline loops: CDR1 MGHRA, CDR2 YSYEKL.

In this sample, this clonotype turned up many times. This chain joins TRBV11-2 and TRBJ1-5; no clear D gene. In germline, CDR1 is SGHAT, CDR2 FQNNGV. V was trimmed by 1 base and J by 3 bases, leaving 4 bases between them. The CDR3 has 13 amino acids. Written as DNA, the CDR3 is TGTGCCAGCAGCTTAGGACTCAATCAGCCCCAGCATTTT. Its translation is CASSLGLNQPQHF. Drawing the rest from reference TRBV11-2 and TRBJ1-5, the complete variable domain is EAGVAQSPRYKIIEKRQSVAFWCNPISGHATLYWYQQILGQGPKLLIQFQNNGVVDDSQLPKDRFSAERLKGVDSTLKIQPAKLEDSAVYLCASSLGLNQPQHFGDGTRLSIL.

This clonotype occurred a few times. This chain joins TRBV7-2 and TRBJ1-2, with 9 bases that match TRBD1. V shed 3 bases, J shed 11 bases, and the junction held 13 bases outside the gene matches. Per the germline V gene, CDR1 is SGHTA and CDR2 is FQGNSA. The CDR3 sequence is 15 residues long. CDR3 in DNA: TGTGCCAGCAGCTTGGCAACCCCGGAACAGGGGGCGTACACCTTC. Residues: CASSLATPEQGAYTF.

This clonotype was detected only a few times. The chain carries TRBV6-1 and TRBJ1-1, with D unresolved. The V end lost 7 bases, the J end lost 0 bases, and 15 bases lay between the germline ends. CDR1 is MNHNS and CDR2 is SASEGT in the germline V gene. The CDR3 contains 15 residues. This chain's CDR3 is CASKLRQTMNTEAFF. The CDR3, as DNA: TGTGCCAGCAAATTGAGGCAGACCATGAACACTGAAGCTTTCTTT.

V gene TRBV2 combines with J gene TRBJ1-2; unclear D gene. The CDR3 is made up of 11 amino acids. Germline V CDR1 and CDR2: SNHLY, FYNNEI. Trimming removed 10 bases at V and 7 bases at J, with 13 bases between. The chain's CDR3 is CAKRLGGGYTF. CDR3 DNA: TGTGCCAAGCGGTTAGGTGGTGGCTACACCTTC.